The clone carrying this T cell receptor beta chain was seen a few times. Its antigen remains unknown. Other DNA sequences of this sample code for an identical CDR3. This sample was taken from a study of shared clonotypes between healthy human individuals. Points from the study as a whole: Clonotypes that were shared across a handful of donors made up around 5% of naive CD4 clonotypes. Naive subsets tended to show greater estimated richness than memory subsets.

The study ran the assay at deep level. The method was immunoSEQ multiplex PCR; TCRdb's version includes in-frame clones alone and lacks a portion of them. The repertoire includes around 2,000,000 clones, about 95% of them detected once, and 0.9% to 1.5% sits in the top ten. CD45RO-negative, CCR7-positively selected cells formed the naive CD8 fraction, excluding terminally differentiated effector memory CD45RA+ cells. Donors comprised only Caucasian adults living in Nashville, Tennessee. V gave up 0 bases and J gave up 1 base, with 4 bases separating them. Germline V gene lookup returns CDR1 GTSNPN and CDR2 SVGIG (reference sequence). This CDR3 has 12 amino acids.

The genes are TRBV30 and TRBJ2-7; D gene unclear. The sequenced sample was naive CD8+ T cells sorted from blood. The sequence derives from a man aged 18 to 35 in good health. CDR3 bases: TGTGCCTGGAGTGTGGATTCCTACGAGCAGTACTTC. This gives the protein CAWSVDSYEQYF.